The clone carrying this T cell receptor beta chain has a single count. The sample comes from a study of blood T cell repertoires in COVID-19. At the level of the study: Acute and convalescent COVID-19 specimens originated in the United States, Italy and Spain.

In the original analysis: The assay estimated nucleated cells by amplifying reference gene primers. Data came from immunoSEQ multiplex PCR; TCRdb stores just in-frame clones and leaves some out. V, J and clone size are those of that table, while D and trimming were read from the DNA. The table lists fewer than 150,000 clones, 90% of them singletons. CDR1 MDHEN and CDR2 SYDVKM come from the germline V gene. The length of the CDR3 is 16 residues. After removal of 4 bases from V and 11 bases from J, the junction contained 11 bases not matched to a gene. V is TRBV28 and J is TRBJ1-6; 10 positions match TRBD1. Sample: peripheral blood. The clonotype was recovered from a woman aged 50 to 65 with acute or convalescent COVID-19. The CDR3 protein is CASSWGGQGGKTPLHF. In DNA form, the CDR3 reads TGTGCCAGCAGTTGGGGCGGACAGGGGGGAAAAACACCCCTCCACTTT.